The T cell receptor beta chain described here comes from a study of early T cells in non-severe SARS-CoV-2 infection. Study at large: Bulk RNA from unsorted whole blood was sequenced; chains were unpaired. Study-wide results and limits: Reliance on VDJdb matching favored anti-spike CD8 responses; private and CD4 specificities were missed.

On this clonotype: Its matching antigen is unknown.

Trimming left V 4 bases short and J 4 bases short, with 5 bases between. The CDR3 extends over 12 amino acids. Germline V gene sequence: CDR1 MNHEY, CDR2 SVGEGT. Each single cDNA molecule received a unique molecular identifier. TCRdb redid the calling of the 5' RACE reads with MiXCR, one entry per CDR3 protein. The sample carries 60,000 to 75,000 distinct CDR3 sequences, 12% recorded once. Sequenced: whole blood. The clonotype originates from an adult who was a healthcare worker with PCR-confirmed SARS-CoV-2 infection or an uninfected control (not recorded which). The chain employs TRBV6-2 or TRBV6-3 and TRBJ1-5; D is unresolved. CDR3 region: CASSSGNQPQHF. As DNA, the CDR3 is TGTGCCAGCAGTTCCGGGAATCAGCCCCAGCATTTT.